This T cell receptor (beta chain) comes out of a study of T cell responses to AZD1222 COVID-19 vaccine. Here immunoSEQ multiplex PCR was the method, and the copy in TCRdb shows in-frame clones only, minus some. The profile shows hundreds of thousands of clones, approximately 94% of them singletons. About this clone: The antigen is undetermined.

General study results and limits: Rises in breadth and depth of Spike-specific TCRs came after two AZD1222 doses. Clonal diversity was possibly underestimated; the donors were predominantly white British and more often female. Reports indicate that nearly half of spike-specific TCRs are directed at unmutated variant regions.

From germline, CDR1 is MNHNS and CDR2 SASEGT. The V and J ends lost 2 bases and 5 bases respectively, with 13 bases between them. This CDR3 contains 15 residues. Specimen: peripheral blood, collected on day 0 of MenACWY control vaccination. The TCR was taken from an adult in good health. The chain employs TRBV6-1 and TRBJ2-1; possibly TRBD1 for D (6 bases). As DNA, the CDR3 is TGTGCCAGCAGTGAAACGGGGACACTCGACAATGAGCAGTTCTTC. Its translation: CASSETGTLDNEQFF.